This T cell receptor (beta chain) was captured in a study of control samples from healthy donors and cancer patients. Libraries were prepared by immunoSEQ multiplex PCR; TCRdb keeps only in-frame clonotypes and omits some of them. Of roughly 170,000 clones in the sample, almost 90% were seen once. This CDR3 is built from 15 residues. V was pared by 3 bases and J by 6 bases, with 6 bases of the junction left unmatched. Germline-derived CDR1 and CDR2 are SEHNR and FQNEAQ (reference sequence). The sequence derives from a woman in her 30s in good health. Material for sequencing was blood. The chain combines TRBV7-9 with TRBJ2-1; the match to TRBD2 covers 9 bases. The CDR3 DNA follows: TGTGCCAGCAGCTTTGGTAGCGGGAGTGTCAATGAGCAGTTCTTC. The encoded protein is CASSFGSGSVNEQFF.